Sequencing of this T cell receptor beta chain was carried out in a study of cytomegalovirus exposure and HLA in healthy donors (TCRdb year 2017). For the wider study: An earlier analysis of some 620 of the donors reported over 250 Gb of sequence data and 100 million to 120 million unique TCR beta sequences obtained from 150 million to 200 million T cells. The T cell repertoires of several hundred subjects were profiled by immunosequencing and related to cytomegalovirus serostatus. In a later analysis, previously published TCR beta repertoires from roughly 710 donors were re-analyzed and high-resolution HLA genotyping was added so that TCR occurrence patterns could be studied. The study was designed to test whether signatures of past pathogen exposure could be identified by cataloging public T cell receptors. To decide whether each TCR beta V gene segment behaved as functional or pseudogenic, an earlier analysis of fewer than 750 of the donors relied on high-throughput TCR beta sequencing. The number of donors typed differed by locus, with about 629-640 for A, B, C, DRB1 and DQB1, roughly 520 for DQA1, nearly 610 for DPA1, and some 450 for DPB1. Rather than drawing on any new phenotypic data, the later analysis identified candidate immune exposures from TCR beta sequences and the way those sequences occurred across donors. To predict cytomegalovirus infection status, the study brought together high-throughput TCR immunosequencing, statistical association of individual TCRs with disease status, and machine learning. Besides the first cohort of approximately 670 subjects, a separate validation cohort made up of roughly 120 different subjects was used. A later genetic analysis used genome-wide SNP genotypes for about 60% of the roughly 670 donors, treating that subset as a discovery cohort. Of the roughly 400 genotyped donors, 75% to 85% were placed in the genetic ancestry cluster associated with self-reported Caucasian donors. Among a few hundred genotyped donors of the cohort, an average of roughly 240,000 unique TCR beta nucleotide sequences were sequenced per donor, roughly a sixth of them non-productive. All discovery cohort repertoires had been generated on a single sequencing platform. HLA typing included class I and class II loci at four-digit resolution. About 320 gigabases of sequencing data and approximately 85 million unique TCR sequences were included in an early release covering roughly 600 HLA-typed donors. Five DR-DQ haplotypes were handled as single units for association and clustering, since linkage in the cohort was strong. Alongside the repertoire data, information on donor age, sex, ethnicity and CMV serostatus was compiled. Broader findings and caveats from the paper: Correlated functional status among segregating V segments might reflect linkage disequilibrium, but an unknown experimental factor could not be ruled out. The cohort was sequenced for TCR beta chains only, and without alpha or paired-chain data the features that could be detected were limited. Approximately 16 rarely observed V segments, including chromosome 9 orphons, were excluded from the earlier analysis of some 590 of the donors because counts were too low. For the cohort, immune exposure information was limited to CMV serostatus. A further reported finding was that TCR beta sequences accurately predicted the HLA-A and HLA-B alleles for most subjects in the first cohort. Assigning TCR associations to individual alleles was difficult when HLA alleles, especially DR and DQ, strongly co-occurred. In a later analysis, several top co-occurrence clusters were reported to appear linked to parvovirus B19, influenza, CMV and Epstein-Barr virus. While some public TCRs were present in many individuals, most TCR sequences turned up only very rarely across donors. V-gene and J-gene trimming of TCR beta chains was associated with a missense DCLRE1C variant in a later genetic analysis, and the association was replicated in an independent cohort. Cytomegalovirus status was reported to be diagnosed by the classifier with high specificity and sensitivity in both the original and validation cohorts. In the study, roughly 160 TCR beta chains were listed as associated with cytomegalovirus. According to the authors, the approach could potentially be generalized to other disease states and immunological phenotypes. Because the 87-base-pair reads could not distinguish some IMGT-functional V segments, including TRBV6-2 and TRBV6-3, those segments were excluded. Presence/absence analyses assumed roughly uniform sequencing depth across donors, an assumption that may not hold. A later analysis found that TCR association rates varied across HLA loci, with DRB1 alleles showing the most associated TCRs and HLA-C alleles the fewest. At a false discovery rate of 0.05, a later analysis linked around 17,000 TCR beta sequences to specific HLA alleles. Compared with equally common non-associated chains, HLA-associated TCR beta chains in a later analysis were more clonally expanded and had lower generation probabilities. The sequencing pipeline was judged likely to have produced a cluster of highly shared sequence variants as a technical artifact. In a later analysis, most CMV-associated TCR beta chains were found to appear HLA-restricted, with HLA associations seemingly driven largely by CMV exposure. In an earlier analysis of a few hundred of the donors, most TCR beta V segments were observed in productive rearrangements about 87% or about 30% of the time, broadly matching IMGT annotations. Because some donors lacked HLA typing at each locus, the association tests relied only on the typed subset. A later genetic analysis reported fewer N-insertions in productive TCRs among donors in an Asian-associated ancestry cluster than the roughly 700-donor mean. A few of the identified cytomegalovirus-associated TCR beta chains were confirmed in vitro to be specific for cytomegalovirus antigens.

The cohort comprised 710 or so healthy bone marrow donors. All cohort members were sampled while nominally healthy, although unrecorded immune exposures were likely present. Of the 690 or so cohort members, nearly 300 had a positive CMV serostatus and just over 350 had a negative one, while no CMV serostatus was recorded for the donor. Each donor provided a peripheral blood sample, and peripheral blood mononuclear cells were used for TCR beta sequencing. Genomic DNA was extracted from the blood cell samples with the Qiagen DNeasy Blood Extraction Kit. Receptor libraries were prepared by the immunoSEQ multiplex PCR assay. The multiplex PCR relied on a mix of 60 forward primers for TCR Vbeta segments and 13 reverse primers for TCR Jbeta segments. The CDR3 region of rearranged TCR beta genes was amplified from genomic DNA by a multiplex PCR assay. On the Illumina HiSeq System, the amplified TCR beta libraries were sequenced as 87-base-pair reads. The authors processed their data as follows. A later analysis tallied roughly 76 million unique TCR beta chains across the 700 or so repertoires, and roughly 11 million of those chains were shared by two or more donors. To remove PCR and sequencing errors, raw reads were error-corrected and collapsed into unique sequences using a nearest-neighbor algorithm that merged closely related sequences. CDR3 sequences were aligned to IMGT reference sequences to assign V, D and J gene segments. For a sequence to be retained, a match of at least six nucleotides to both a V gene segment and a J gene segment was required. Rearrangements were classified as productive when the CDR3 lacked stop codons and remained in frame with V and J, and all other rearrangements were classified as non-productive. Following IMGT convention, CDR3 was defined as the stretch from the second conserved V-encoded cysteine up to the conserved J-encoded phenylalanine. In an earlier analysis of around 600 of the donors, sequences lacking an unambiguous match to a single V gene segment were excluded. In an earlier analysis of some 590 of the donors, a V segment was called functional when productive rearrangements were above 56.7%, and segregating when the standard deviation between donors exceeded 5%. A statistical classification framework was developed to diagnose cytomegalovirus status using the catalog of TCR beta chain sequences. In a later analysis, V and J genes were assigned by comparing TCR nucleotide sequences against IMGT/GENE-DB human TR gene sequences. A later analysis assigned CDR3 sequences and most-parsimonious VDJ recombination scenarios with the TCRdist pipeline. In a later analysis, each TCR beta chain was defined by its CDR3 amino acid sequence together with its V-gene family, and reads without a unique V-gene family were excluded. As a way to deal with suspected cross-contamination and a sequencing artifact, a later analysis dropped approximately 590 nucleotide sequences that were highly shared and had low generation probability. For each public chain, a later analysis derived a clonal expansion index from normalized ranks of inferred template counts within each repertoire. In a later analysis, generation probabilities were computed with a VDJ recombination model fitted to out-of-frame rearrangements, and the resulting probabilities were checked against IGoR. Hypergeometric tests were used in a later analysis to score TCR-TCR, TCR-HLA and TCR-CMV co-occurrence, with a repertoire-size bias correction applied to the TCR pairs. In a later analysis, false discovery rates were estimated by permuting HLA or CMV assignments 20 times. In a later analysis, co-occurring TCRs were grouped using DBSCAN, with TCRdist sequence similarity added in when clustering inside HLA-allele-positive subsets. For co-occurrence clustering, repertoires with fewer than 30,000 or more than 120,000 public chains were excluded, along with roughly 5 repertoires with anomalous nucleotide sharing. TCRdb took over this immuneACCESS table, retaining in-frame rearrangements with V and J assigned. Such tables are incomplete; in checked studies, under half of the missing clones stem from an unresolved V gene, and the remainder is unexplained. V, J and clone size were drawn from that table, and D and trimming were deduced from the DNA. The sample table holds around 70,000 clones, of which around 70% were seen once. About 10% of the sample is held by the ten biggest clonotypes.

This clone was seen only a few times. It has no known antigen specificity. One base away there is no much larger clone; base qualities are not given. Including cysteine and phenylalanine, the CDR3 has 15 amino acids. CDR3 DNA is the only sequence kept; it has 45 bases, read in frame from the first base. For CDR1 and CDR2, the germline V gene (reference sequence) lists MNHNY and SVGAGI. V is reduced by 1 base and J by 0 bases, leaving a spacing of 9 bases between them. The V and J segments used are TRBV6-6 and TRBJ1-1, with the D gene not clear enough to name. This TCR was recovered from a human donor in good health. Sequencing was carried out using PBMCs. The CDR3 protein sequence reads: CASSYWEPMNTEAFF. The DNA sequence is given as TGTGCCAGCAGTTACTGGGAGCCTATGAACACTGAAGCTTTCTTT.